This is a list of T cell receptor beta chains from one sample in a study of identical twins. MiXCR, run by TCRdb on the 5' RACE reads, gives a single entry per CDR3 protein. The sample contains more than 250,000 distinct CDR3 sequences, more than 6.5% of which appear only once. The data also belong to a second study, concerning yellow fever vaccine responses in identical twins.

Sequenced input: memory (CD45RO+) T cells sorted from blood. The receptors here all came from a woman under 30 in good health. CDR3s include the opening cysteine and the closing phenylalanine or tryptophan. The D gene is left open where the match is weak. Clone size is stated in some rows and not others, as once, few, many or a class when expanded.

v_call	clone_size	d_call	j_call	cdr3_aa	cdr3_nt
TRBV9	-	-	TRBJ2-3	CASSVGNRVGDTQYF	TGTGCCAGCAGCGTAGGAAACAGGGTGGGCGATACGCAGTATTTT
TRBV20-1	few	TRBD1	TRBJ2-7	CSANRQGTYEQYF	TGCAGTGCTAATAGACAGGGGACCTACGAGCAGTACTTC
TRBV9	many	TRBD2	TRBJ2-3	CASSPSGATDTQYF	TGTGCCAGCAGCCCTAGCGGGGCGACAGATACGCAGTATTTT
TRBV20-1	-	-	TRBJ1-2	CSATHRVRYGYTF	TGCAGTGCCACCCACAGGGTTCGCTATGGCTACACCTTC
TRBV5-1	many	-	TRBJ2-1	CASSLYGDNEQFF	TGCGCCAGCAGCTTGTACGGGGACAATGAGCAGTTCTTC
TRBV18	-	TRBD2	TRBJ2-3	CASSPTSGMRDTQYF	TGTGCCAGCTCACCGACTAGCGGGATGAGAGATACGCAGTATTTT
TRBV28	few	-	TRBJ2-5	CASSLKQGTQTQYF	TGTGCCAGCAGTTTAAAACAGGGAACGCAGACCCAGTACTTC
TRBV6-6	-	-	TRBJ2-1	CASSRGDKQFF	TGTGCCAGCAGTCGCGGGGATAAGCAGTTCTTC
TRBV2	many	-	TRBJ2-5	CASRASGETQYF	TGTGCCAGCAGGGCTAGTGGAGAGACCCAGTACTTC
TRBV6-1	-	-	TRBJ2-7	CATMRDGGYEQYF	TGTGCCACCATGCGGGACGGGGGTTACGAGCAGTACTTC
TRBV19	-	-	TRBJ1-2	CASSIDWAATYGYTF	TGTGCCAGTAGTATAGATTGGGCGGCTACGTATGGCTACACCTTC
TRBV2	few	-	TRBJ2-3	CASSPASVDTQYF	TGTGCCAGCAGCCCCGCCAGTGTAGATACGCAGTATTTT
TRBV3-1	few	-	TRBJ2-5	CASSQGAETQYF	TGTGCCAGCAGCCAAGGGGCAGAGACCCAGTACTTC
TRBV20-1	-	-	TRBJ2-4	CSAPLWDIQYF	TGCAGTGCACCCCTCTGGGACATTCAGTACTTC
TRBV7-8	many	-	TRBJ2-2	CASSFRQGNTGELFF	TGTGCCAGCAGCTTCCGGCAGGGGAACACCGGGGAGCTGTTTTTT
TRBV12-3/TRBV12-4	many	TRBD2	TRBJ2-1	CASSLGTSGTQFF	TGTGCCAGCAGTTTAGGGACTAGCGGGACGCAGTTCTTC
TRBV5-1	many	-	TRBJ2-5	CASSLAGQPQETQYF	TGCGCCAGCAGCTTGGCTGGACAGCCACAAGAGACCCAGTACTTC
TRBV28	many	TRBD2	TRBJ2-3	CASSSPIGGSSITDTQYF	TGTGCCAGCAGTTCCCCCATCGGGGGGAGCTCTATCACAGATACGCAGTATTTT
TRBV5-1	many	-	TRBJ1-1	CASSSQGYTEAFF	TGCGCCAGCAGCTCGCAGGGTTACACTGAAGCTTTCTTT
TRBV2	few	-	TRBJ2-2	CASRQGWAGELFF	TGTGCCAGCAGACAGGGCTGGGCCGGGGAGCTGTTTTTT
TRBV15	many	TRBD2	TRBJ2-3	CATSPLAGHTDTQYF	TGTGCCACCAGCCCACTAGCGGGGCACACAGATACGCAGTATTTT
TRBV20-1	many	-	TRBJ1-5	CSASDGSNQPQHF	TGCAGTGCTTCGGACGGTAGCAATCAGCCCCAGCATTTT
TRBV7-9	many	-	TRBJ2-3	CASSLTGDTQYF	TGTGCCAGCAGCTTAACTGGAGATACGCAGTATTTT
TRBV11-2	-	-	TRBJ2-3	CASSLTRDGSTDTQYF	TGTGCCAGCAGCTTAACCAGGGATGGAAGCACAGATACGCAGTATTTT
TRBV6-1	-	TRBD1	TRBJ2-1	CASSEGPTGAFQFF	TGTGCCAGCAGTGAAGGTCCCACAGGGGCGTTTCAGTTCTTC
TRBV28	-	-	TRBJ1-3	CASSREGFSGNTIYF	TGTGCCAGCAGTAGAGAAGGTTTCTCTGGAAACACCATATATTTT
TRBV6-5	-	-	TRBJ2-1	CASSYYSEQFF	TGTGCCAGCAGTTACTATAGTGAGCAGTTCTTC
TRBV10-3	few	-	TRBJ1-2	CAISESDVNYGYTF	TGTGCCATCAGTGAATCAGACGTAAACTATGGCTACACCTTC
TRBV7-2	-	TRBD2	TRBJ2-1	CASSLWAGGRSYNEQFF	TGTGCCAGCAGCTTATGGGCGGGGGGGCGTTCCTACAATGAGCAGTTCTTC
TRBV19	few	-	TRBJ1-1	CASSRYERGTEAFF	TGTGCCAGTAGTAGATACGAACGGGGCACTGAAGCTTTCTTT
TRBV29-1	many	-	TRBJ2-4	CSVALYPTSNIQYF	TGCAGCGTGGCCCTCTACCCGACATCAAACATTCAGTACTTC
TRBV20-1	many	-	TRBJ1-2	CSASLRGPQGYTF	TGCAGTGCTAGCCTCCGGGGGCCCCAGGGCTACACCTTC
TRBV20-1	many	-	TRBJ2-1	CSARTTGDLYNEQFF	TGCAGTGCCAGGACAACAGGGGACTTATACAATGAGCAGTTCTTC
TRBV28	many	-	TRBJ2-1	CASSTWRNEQFF	TGTGCCAGCAGCACCTGGCGAAATGAGCAGTTCTTC
TRBV24-1	-	-	TRBJ2-1	CATSDRTVNNEQFF	TGTGCCACCAGTGATCGGACAGTGAACAATGAGCAGTTCTTC
TRBV5-1	-	-	TRBJ2-1	CASSPGLSSHSYNEQFF	TGCGCCAGCAGCCCCGGGCTTTCTTCCCACTCCTACAATGAGCAGTTCTTC
TRBV6-2/TRBV6-3	many	-	TRBJ2-5	CASRPSLASMETQYF	TGTGCCAGCAGGCCCTCCCTAGCGAGTATGGAGACCCAGTACTTC
TRBV2	-	-	TRBJ1-1	CASRRENTEAFF	TGTGCCAGCCGCAGGGAGAACACTGAAGCTTTCTTT
TRBV20-1	few	-	TRBJ2-3	CSAQTDTQYF	TGCAGTGCCCAGACAGATACGCAGTATTTT
TRBV14	-	-	TRBJ1-6	CASSQGQVANSPLHF	TGTGCCAGCAGCCAAGGGCAGGTGGCTAATTCACCCCTCCACTTT
TRBV27	many	-	TRBJ1-3	CASSLFAPAFSGNTIYF	TGTGCCAGCAGTTTGTTCGCCCCGGCCTTCTCTGGAAACACCATATATTTT
TRBV7-8	-	-	TRBJ2-5	CASTGPPPETQYF	TGTGCCAGCACCGGGCCCCCCCCAGAGACCCAGTACTTC
TRBV11-1	-	TRBD2	TRBJ2-1	CASSLSPRGGRDEQFF	TGTGCCAGCAGCTTATCCCCCCGGGGGGGCCGGGATGAGCAGTTCTTC
TRBV7-9	few	-	TRBJ2-7	CASSSVAAGRDIEQYF	TGTGCCAGCAGCTCCGTGGCGGCAGGGAGGGACATCGAGCAGTACTTC
TRBV14	-	-	TRBJ2-7	CASSQVFYEQYF	TGTGCCAGCAGCCAAGTTTTCTACGAGCAGTACTTC
TRBV2	many	-	TRBJ1-2	CASQVSYGYTF	TGTGCCAGCCAGGTTTCCTATGGCTACACCTTC
TRBV4-1	few	TRBD2	TRBJ2-1	CASRSDPGTSGKNEQFF	TGCGCCAGCAGGTCCGACCCCGGGACTAGCGGGAAGAATGAGCAGTTCTTC
TRBV12-3/TRBV12-4	-	-	TRBJ2-3	CASSSPPITDTQYF	TGTGCCAGCAGTTCGCCTCCTATCACAGATACGCAGTATTTT
TRBV20-1	-	TRBD2	TRBJ2-1	CSARTGGFIWTSGGFYNEQFF	TGCAGTGCTAGGACAGGGGGCTTTATCTGGACTAGCGGGGGATTTTACAATGAGCAGTTCTTC
TRBV28	-	-	TRBJ1-1	CASSLYSLNTEAFF	TGTGCCAGCAGTCTCTATTCTCTGAACACTGAAGCTTTCTTT
TRBV10-3	-	-	TRBJ2-3	CAISEPQGPPGDTQYF	TGTGCCATCAGTGAGCCACAGGGCCCACCCGGCGATACGCAGTATTTT
TRBV4-2	few	TRBD1	TRBJ2-5	CASSPSGTGGHETQYF	TGTGCCAGCAGCCCGTCCGGGACAGGGGGCCATGAGACCCAGTACTTC
TRBV2	many	TRBD2	TRBJ2-1	CASSEEAGAYNEQFF	TGTGCCAGCAGTGAAGAAGCGGGAGCCTACAATGAGCAGTTCTTC
TRBV6-5	once	-	TRBJ1-6	CASSYFGREINSPLHF	TGTGCCAGCAGTTACTTCGGACGGGAAATCAATTCACCCCTCCACTTT
TRBV12-3/TRBV12-4	many	-	TRBJ2-5	CASSFMGPAQYF	TGTGCCAGCAGTTTTATGGGTCCGGCCCAGTACTTC
TRBV5-1	many	-	TRBJ1-5	CASSLGADYSNQPQHF	TGCGCCAGCAGCTTGGGGGCAGACTATAGCAATCAGCCCCAGCATTTT
TRBV3-1	-	-	TRBJ1-6	CASSQASTSPLHF	TGTGCCAGCAGCCAAGCCAGCACATCACCCCTCCACTTT
TRBV7-2	few	-	TRBJ1-5	CASSAEHLSNQPQHF	TGTGCCAGCAGCGCCGAGCACCTTAGCAATCAGCCCCAGCATTTT